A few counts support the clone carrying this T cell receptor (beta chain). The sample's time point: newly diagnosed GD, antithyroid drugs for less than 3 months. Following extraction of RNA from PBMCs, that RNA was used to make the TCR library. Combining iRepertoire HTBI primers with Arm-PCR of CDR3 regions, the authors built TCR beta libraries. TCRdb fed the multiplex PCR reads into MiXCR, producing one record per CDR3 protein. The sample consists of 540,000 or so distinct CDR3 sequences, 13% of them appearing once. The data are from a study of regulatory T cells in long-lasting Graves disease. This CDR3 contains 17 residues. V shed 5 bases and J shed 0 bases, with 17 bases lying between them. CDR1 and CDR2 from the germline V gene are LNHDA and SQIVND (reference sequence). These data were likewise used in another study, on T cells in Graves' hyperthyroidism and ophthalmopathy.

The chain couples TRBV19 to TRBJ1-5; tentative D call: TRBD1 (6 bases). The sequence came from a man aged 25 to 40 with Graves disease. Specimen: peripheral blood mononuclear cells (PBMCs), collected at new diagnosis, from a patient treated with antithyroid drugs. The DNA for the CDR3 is TGTGCCAGTAGTGCCCTCACACAGGGTCTTAGCAATCAGCCCCAGCATTTT. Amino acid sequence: CASSALTQGLSNQPQHF.